Listed below are T cell receptor beta chains from one sample, sequenced in a study of metastatic and nonmetastatic thyroid tumors. TCRdb re-called the PCR reads with MiXCR. The repertoire holds about 93,000 clones, around 9.2% seen once, with roughly 10% in the top ten. The sample was blood. All receptors derive from a female donor with papillary thyroid cancer or a benign thyroid nodule (not recorded which). Some clones in this sample may be carry-over from other donors' samples. The CDR3 runs from the conserved cysteine through the conserved F or W. A D gene is named only where the DNA matches it firmly. Where a row states a size, it is once, few, many or the class of an expanded clone; other rows omit it.

cdr3_nt cdr3_aa d_call clone_size v_call cdr3_length j_call
TGTGCCAGCAGTTTTCTGGGGAGGTCTGGCACAGATACGCAGTATTTT CASSFLGRSGTDTQYF - many TRBV28 16 TRBJ2-3
TGTGCCAGCAGCCGTCCCGGCACAAATCAGCCCCAGCATTTT CASSRPGTNQPQHF - many TRBV12-3/TRBV12-4 14 TRBJ1-5
TGTGCCAGCAGGGTTACCTGGTCATATTCGGATGGCTACACCTTC CASRVTWSYSDGYTF - - TRBV2 15 TRBJ1-2
TGTGCCACCAGCAGAGATCGGGGGGGCACAGATACGCAGTATTTT CATSRDRGGTDTQYF TRBD2 many TRBV15 15 TRBJ2-3
TGTGCCAGCAGCCCCGGACTCCGGCAGTTCTTC CASSPGLRQFF - - TRBV12-3/TRBV12-4 11 TRBJ2-1
TGTGCCAGCAGGGGGCAGGGGACGCGGGACACCGTGGAGCTGTTTTTT CASRGQGTRDTVELFF - - TRBV27 16 TRBJ2-2
TGCAGTGCACAGGGACTCCTTCCCTCCTACGAGCAGTACTTC CSAQGLLPSYEQYF - many TRBV20-1 14 TRBJ2-7
TGTGCCAGCAGCCTAACCAAAAATCAGCCCCAGCATTTT CASSLTKNQPQHF - many TRBV3-1 13 TRBJ1-5
TGCAGTGCTAGAAGCCTAGCGGGGATTACAGATACGCAGTATTTT CSARSLAGITDTQYF TRBD2 many TRBV20-1 15 TRBJ2-3
TGTGCCAGCAGCTTAGGTCCAATCAATGAGCAGTTCTTC CASSLGPINEQFF - many TRBV11-2 13 TRBJ2-1